This T cell receptor beta chain was sequenced in a study of read filtering for tumor transcriptome and immune sequencing (dated by TCRdb to between 2020 and 2021). Describing the broader study: The cohort had about 17 male and approximately 15 female patients with a mean age of roughly 62 years, ranging from roughly 40 to 90. By revised international staging, eight or nine patients were R-ISS I, under 20 were R-ISS II and 7 were R-ISS III. After DNase treatment, whole-transcriptome libraries were prepared with the TruSeq RNA Access Library Prep Kit. Per sample, about 4 to 11 million TCR-region mapped reads were obtained with IR-seq, compared with only roughly 80 to 1,300 with RNA-seq. TCR repertoires obtained by targeted immune repertoire sequencing and by bulk whole-transcriptome sequencing performed on the same bone marrow samples were compared. One of the main goals was to work out a read-filtering strategy for immune repertoire data, in particular whether clonotypes backed by only a single read should be removed.

Broad study findings and their caveats: The correlation between IR-seq and RNA-seq shared clonotype proportions rose when single-read clonotypes were removed. In IR-seq, single-read clonotypes were roughly 82% of clonotypes but about 3.5% of total reads; in RNA-seq they were about three quarters of clonotypes and 35% to 55% of reads. Compared with RNA-seq, IR-seq captured clonotypes at much higher depth and more reliably, and a smaller IR-seq throughput was enough to identify most shared clonotypes. The sorted CD138-negative fraction was not purified T cells but a mixed bone marrow immune population.

V is reduced by 1 base and J by 2 bases, leaving a spacing of 9 bases between them. CDR1 and CDR2 (LGHDT, YNNKEL) derive from the germline V gene (reference sequence). Reading from cysteine to phenylalanine, the CDR3 counts 16 amino acids. Only CDR3 DNA is held: 48 bases, read in frame from base 1. The Immunoverse kit was used to build TCR libraries from 400 ng RNA, with molecular barcoded adaptors covering alpha/delta and beta/gamma chains. TCR library preparation was performed with the same RNA that was used for transcriptome sequencing. TCR libraries were sequenced on an Illumina HiSeq 4000 with 2 x 150 cycles. In the source study's methods: Using MiXCR, which included quality filtering and error correction, TCR reads were aligned to human V, D, J and C references and then assembled into CDR3 clonotypes. Clonotype counts and gene usage diversity were analyzed with the tcR package in R. For inspection of raw mapping reads, RNA-seq reads were mapped by STAR aligner version 2.5.3a onto GRCh37 of the human genome. IR-seq fastq files were randomly downsampled with Seqtk 1.3 to test the effect of sequencing depth on detected clonotypes. In-frame beta chains were kept once TCRdb had trimmed the public reads at Q25 with fastp and called clones with MiXCR. One record per CDR3 amino acid sequence lists the most common genes and DNA. TCRdb, rather than the study authors, made the V and J calls. For this sample there are around 50,000 distinct CDR3 sequences; 9% to 15% appear just once. The leading ten clones occupy 16% of the sample.

Every patient had bone marrow sampled at the time of active disease. Isolation of bone marrow mononuclear cells was performed by Ficoll-Hypaque density gradient centrifugation. Myeloma plasma cells were removed and CD138-negative cells were collected by negative selection after labeling with CD138 magnetic microbeads on a MACS separator. Purity of the isolated cells was checked by flow cytometry on an Attune NxT using CD138 antibodies. Total RNA was extracted using TRIzol reagent and was quantified on a NanoDrop spectrophotometer. For each patient, paired RNA-seq and IR-seq were run on the CD138-negative bone marrow sample from that patient. The sample holds many counts of this clonotype. Its antigen remains unidentified. No qualities accompany the bases; no much larger clone lies one base away.

This chain joins TRBV3-1 to TRBJ1-6, and perhaps TRBD1 as D gene, on 5 matching bases. This TCR derives from a donor older than 35 with multiple myeloma. Sequencing was carried out using a population of CD138-negative cells sorted from bone marrow. The cell subset or site tag for this specimen amounts to: bone marrow mononuclear cells depleted of CD138+ plasma/myeloma cells by negative magnetic selection. Read as DNA, the sequence is TGTGCCAGCAGCCAAGTGGGGGGGGCCTATAATTCACCCCTCCACTTT. It encodes CASSQVGGAYNSPLHF. Beyond the CDR3, the reference TRBV3-1 and TRBJ1-6 genes provide the residues; the full variable domain reads: DTAVSQTPKYLVTQMGNDKSIKCEQNLGHDTMYWYKQDSKKFLKIMFSYNNKELIINETVPNRFSPKSPDKAHLNLHINSLELGDSAVYFCASSQVGGAYNSPLHFGNGTRLTVT.